The 7 T cell receptor beta chains below were found in one sample sequenced in a study of CXCR3-negative and CXCR3-positive naive CD8 T cells. Libraries were UMI-labeled 5' RACE TRB cDNA. TCRdb re-analyzed the 5' RACE reads; it lists each CDR3 protein once, without DNA. This sample's clone table lists approximately 5,400 distinct CDR3 sequences. Material for sequencing was naive CXCR3- CD8+ T cells from blood. Indicated subset: CD45RO-CCR7+CD27+CD95- naive CD8+ T cells lacking CXCR3 (TNR3-). All receptors come from a human donor in good health. Some clones in this sample may be carry-over from other donors' samples.

The chain recombines TRBV5-1 with TRBJ2-7; there is no DNA to check the TCRdb D call of TRBD2. The CDR3 is 17 amino acids. The V gene's germline CDR1 is SGHRS and CDR2 YFSETQ. CDR3 in amino acids: CASSLRASGGFNHEQYF.

Frequency places this clonotype as medium-sized. The V gene is TRBV20-1, the J gene TRBJ2-7; TCRdb gives TRBD1 as the D gene, but with no DNA this cannot be confirmed. The V gene's germline CDR1 is DFQATT and CDR2 SNEGSKA (reference sequence). The CDR3 has 14 amino acids. The CDR3 reads CSARRGGSSYEQYF.

This clonotype is classed as medium-sized by frequency. The gene calls are TRBV5-1 and TRBJ2-1. The CDR3 runs 14 residues. Germline loops: CDR1 SGHRS, CDR2 YFSETQ. This chain's CDR3 is CASSLGIGYNEQFF.

Judged by frequency, this clonotype is medium-sized. The chain employs TRBV28 and TRBJ1-1; checking the TCRdb D call of TRBD1 is not possible without DNA. In germline, CDR1 is MDHEN, CDR2 SYDVKM. This CDR3 has 14 residues. The CDR3 sequence is CASSPGPLGTEAFF.

This sequence joins TRBV5-4 and TRBJ2-5. Germline values: CDR1 SGHNT, CDR2 YYREEE (reference sequence). This CDR3 has 13 amino acids. CDR3 loop: CASSSDPQETQYF.

The chain recombines TRBV9 with TRBJ2-1; the TCRdb D gene call, TRBD2, has no DNA to confirm it. The length of the CDR3 is 12 residues. CDR1 SGDLS and CDR2 YYNGEE come from the germline V gene. CDR3 in amino acids: CASSGLAGEQFF.

Judged by frequency, this clonotype is medium-sized. This chain joins TRBV6-5 and TRBJ2-2; the TCRdb D gene call, TRBD2, has no DNA to confirm it. Germline assignment: CDR1 MNHEY and CDR2 SVGAGI. CDR3 length: 14 amino acids. This CDR3 is CASSYVSSLRELFF.